This record looks at one TCR beta chain sequence and its context. Its antigen remains unidentified. The ends were cut back, 2 bases at V and 10 bases at J, with 9 bases in the middle. This CDR3 spans 12 amino acids. Per germline, CDR1 SGHVS and CDR2 FQNEAQ. The data belong to a study of OX40 agonist ivuxolimab in advanced cancers. About the research overall: While on treatment, patients had intravenous ivuxolimab at 0.01 to 10 mg/kg every 2 weeks. Among those enrolled, mean age was 60 years (range roughly 23 to 85) and approximately 80% were male. Prior checkpoint blockade (anti-PD-1, anti-PD-L1 or anti-CTLA-4) was permitted; over 30% had it.

The table came from immunoSEQ multiplex PCR; TCRdb's copy has only in-frame clones and leaves some out. The data contain approximately 72,000 clones, 70% to 85% of them singletons. General study results and limits: At 0.1 to 3.0 mg/kg, clonal expansion of CD4+ and CD8+ blood T cells had occurred by week 6.

V is TRBV7-8 and J is TRBJ2-1; D gene unclear. The receptor comes from an adult with an advanced solid tumor such as melanoma, head and neck, liver or kidney cancer. This sample comprised CD4+ or CD8+ T cells sorted from blood, obtained in a trial of the OX40 agonist ivuxolimab. The CDR3 is CASSLIAPEQFF. CDR3 DNA: TGTGCCAGCAGCTTAATAGCCCCCGAGCAGTTCTTC. Looking up the rest from reference TRBV7-8 and TRBJ2-1 gives the full variable domain: GAGVSQSPRYKVAKRGQDVALRCDPISGHVSLFWYQQALGQGPEFLTYFQNEAQLDKSGLPSDRFFAERPEGSVSTLKIQRTQQEDSAVYLCASSLIAPEQFFGPGTRLTVL.